What follows are 7 T cell receptor beta chains derived from one specimen sequenced in a study of blood T cell repertoires in COVID-19. Sequencing was performed with immunoSEQ multiplex PCR; in TCRdb, only in-frame clones are kept and a portion is missing. Among about 35,000 clones listed, roughly 82% were seen once. Sequencing was performed on peripheral blood. All receptors come from a man older than 75 with active or convalescent COVID-19.

The rearrangement joins TRBV7-2 to TRBJ2-3, with D tentatively TRBD1 (5 bases). Trimming took off 6 bases at V and 1 base at J, with 11 bases between the two ends. The V gene's germline CDR1 is SGHTA and CDR2 FQGNSA. The CDR3 runs to 14 residues. The chain's CDR3 is CASSPRVGTDTQYF. The CDR3 nucleotides read TGTGCCAGCAGTCCCAGGGTTGGCACAGATACGCAGTATTTT.

The V and J genes are TRBV11-3 and TRBJ2-7, with unresolved D. This CDR3 region has 14 residues. Deletions cut 2 bases from V and 1 base from J, with 9 bases between. The germline V gene encodes CDR1 SGHNT and CDR2 YENEEA. The CDR3 loop is CASSLHPLSYEQYF. In DNA, the CDR3 is TGTGCCAGCAGCTTACACCCTCTATCCTACGAGCAGTACTTC.

The rearrangement joins TRBV6-5 to TRBJ1-1; D call uncertain. The CDR3 length is 16 residues. CDR1 is MNHEY, CDR2 SVGAGI, per germline. The V end lost 4 bases, the J end lost 5 bases, and 20 bases lay between the germline ends. The CDR3 reads CASSLTPGLRWTEAFF. CDR3 bases: TGTGCCAGCAGTTTAACCCCCGGGTTAAGGTGGACTGAAGCTTTCTTT.

The chain links TRBV14 to TRBJ2-1, with 7 bases lining up with TRBD1. The CDR3 is made up of 14 amino acids. From germline, CDR1 is SGHDN and CDR2 FVKESK. V was pared by 6 bases and J by 4 bases, with 6 bases of the junction left unmatched. DNA for the CDR3: TGTGCCAGCAGACGACAGGGTGAATACAATGAGCAGTTCTTC. Protein: CASRRQGEYNEQFF.

The rearrangement uses TRBV7-6 and TRBJ2-1; 9 bases align to TRBD1. The V segment lost 5 bases and the J segment 7 bases; nucleotides outside the gene matches: 6. From germline, CDR1 is SGHVS and CDR2 FNYEAQ. The CDR3 is 14 residues long. The chain's CDR3 is CASSLTGGWNEQFF. The CDR3 nucleotides read TGTGCCAGCAGCCTGACAGGGGGATGGAATGAGCAGTTCTTC.

The chain links TRBV20-1 to TRBJ1-2, with D possibly matching TRBD1 (6 bases). Trimming shortened V by 3 bases and J by 4 bases, and 15 bases separated the two germline ends. The CDR3 has 14 residues. Germline loops: CDR1 DFQATT, CDR2 SNEGSKA (reference sequence). The CDR3 DNA reads TGCAGTGCTAGTGAGCCAGGGGCTCTCTATGGCTACACCTTC. As protein: CSASEPGALYGYTF.

The chain joins TRBV3-1 (or the pseudogene TRBV3-2) to TRBJ2-7; 9 bases align to TRBD1. CDR3 size: 15 residues. The J segment lost 7 bases and the V segment lost 0 bases, leaving 7 bases of the junction unmatched. CDR1 is LGHDT and CDR2 is YNNKEL in the germline V gene (reference sequence). CDR3 bases: TGTGCCAGCAGCCAAGATCCGGACAGGGGAAAAGAGCAGTACTTC. Residues: CASSQDPDRGKEQYF.